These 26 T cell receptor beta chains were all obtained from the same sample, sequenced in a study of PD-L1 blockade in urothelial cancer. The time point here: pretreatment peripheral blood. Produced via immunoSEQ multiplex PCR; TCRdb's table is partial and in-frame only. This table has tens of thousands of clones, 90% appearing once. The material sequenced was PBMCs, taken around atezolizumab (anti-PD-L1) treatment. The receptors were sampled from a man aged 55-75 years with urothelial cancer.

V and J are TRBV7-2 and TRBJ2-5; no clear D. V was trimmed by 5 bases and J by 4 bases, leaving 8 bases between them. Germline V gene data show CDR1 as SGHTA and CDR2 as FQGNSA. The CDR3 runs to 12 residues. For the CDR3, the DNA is TGTGCCAGCAGCGTAACGGGAGAGACCCAGTACTTC. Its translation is CASSVTGETQYF.

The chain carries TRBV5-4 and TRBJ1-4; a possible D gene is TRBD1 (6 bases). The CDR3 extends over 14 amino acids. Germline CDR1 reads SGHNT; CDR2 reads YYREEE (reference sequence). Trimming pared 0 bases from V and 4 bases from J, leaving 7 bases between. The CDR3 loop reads CASSLEGVNEKLFF. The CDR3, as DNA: TGTGCCAGCAGCTTGGAGGGGGTTAATGAAAAACTGTTTTTT. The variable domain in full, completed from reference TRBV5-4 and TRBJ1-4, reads ETGVTQSPTHLIKTRGQQVTLRCSSQSGHNTVSWYQQALGQGPQFIFQYYREEENGRGNFPPRFSGLQFPNYSSELNVNALELDDSALYLCASSLEGVNEKLFFGSGTQLSVL.

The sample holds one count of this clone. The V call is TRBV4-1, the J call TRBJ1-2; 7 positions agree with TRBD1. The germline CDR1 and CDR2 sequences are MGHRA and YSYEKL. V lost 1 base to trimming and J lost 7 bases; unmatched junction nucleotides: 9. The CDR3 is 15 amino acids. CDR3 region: CASSQGEGGFVGYTF. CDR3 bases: TGCGCCAGCAGCCAAGGGGAAGGGGGCTTCGTTGGCTACACCTTC.

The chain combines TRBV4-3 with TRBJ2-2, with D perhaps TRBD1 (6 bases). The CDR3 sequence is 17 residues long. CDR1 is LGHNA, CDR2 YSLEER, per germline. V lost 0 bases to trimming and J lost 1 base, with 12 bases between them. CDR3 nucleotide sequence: TGCGCCAGCAGCCAAGATCAGGGACAACTGAACACCGGGGAGCTGTTTTTT. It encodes CASSQDQGQLNTGELFF.

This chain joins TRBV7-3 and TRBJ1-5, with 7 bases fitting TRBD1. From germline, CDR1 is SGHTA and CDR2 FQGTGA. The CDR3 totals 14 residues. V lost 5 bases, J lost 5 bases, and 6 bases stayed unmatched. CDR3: CASSLDRAHQPQHF. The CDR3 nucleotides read TGTGCCAGCAGCCTAGACAGGGCTCATCAGCCCCAGCATTTT. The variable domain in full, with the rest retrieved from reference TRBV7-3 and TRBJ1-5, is GAGVSQTPSNKVTEKGKYVELRCDPISGHTALYWYRQSLGQGPEFLIYFQGTGAADDSGLPNDRFFAVRPEGSVSTLKIQRTERGDSAVYLCASSLDRAHQPQHFGDGTRLSIL.

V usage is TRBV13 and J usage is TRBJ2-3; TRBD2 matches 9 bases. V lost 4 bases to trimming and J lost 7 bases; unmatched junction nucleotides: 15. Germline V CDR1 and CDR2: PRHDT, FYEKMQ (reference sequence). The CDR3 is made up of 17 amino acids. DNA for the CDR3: TGTGCCAGCAGCTCCCGATCGCTAGCGGGGAACCAATATACGCAGTATTTT. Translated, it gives CASSSRSLAGNQYTQYF.

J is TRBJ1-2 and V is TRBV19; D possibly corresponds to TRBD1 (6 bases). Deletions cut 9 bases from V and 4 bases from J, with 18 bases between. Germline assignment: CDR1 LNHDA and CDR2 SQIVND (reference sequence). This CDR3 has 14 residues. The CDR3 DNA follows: TGTGCCAGGAGAGGACAGTCCGGGATCTATGGCTACACCTTC. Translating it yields CARRGQSGIYGYTF. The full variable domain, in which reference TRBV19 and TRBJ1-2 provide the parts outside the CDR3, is DGGITQSPKYLFRKEGQNVTLSCEQNLNHDAMYWYRQDPGQGLRLIYYSQIVNDFQKGDIAEGYSVSREKKESFPLTVTSAQKNPTAFYLCARRGQSGIYGYTFGSGTRLTVV.

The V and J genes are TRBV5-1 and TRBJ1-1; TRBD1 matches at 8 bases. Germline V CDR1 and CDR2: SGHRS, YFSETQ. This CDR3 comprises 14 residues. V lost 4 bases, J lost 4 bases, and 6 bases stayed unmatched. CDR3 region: CASSKQGGGTEAFF. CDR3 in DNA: TGCGCCAGCAGCAAACAGGGGGGGGGCACTGAAGCTTTCTTT.

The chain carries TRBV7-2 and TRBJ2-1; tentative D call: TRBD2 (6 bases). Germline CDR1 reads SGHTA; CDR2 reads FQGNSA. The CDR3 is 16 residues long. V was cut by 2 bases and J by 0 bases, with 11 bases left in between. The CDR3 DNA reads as TGTGCCAGCAGCTTATCGCACGGGAGCTCCTACAATGAGCAGTTCTTC. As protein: CASSLSHGSSYNEQFF.

The CDR3 sequence is CASSGLAGSYEQYF. CDR3 coding DNA: TGTGCCAGCAGCGGACTAGCGGGCTCCTACGAGCAGTACTTC. The chain uses TRBV2 and TRBJ2-7; 11 bases match TRBD2. V shed 6 bases and J 0 bases; nucleotides not matched to a gene: 1. CDR1 is SNHLY and CDR2 is FYNNEI in the germline V gene. The CDR3 is 14 amino acids. Based on the CDR3 plus reference TRBV2 and TRBJ2-7, the full variable domain is EPEVTQTPSHQVTQMGQEVILRCVPISNHLYFYWYRQILGQKVEFLVSFYNNEISEKSEIFDDQFSVERPDGSNFTLKIRSTKLEDSAMYFCASSGLAGSYEQYFGPGTRLTVT.

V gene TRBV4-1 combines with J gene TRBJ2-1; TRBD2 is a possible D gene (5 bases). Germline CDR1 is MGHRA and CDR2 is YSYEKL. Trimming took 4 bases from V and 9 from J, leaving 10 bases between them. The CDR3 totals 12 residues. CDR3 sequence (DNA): TGCGCCAGCAGCCTCCAACGGGGTGAGCAGTTCTTC. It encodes CASSLQRGEQFF.

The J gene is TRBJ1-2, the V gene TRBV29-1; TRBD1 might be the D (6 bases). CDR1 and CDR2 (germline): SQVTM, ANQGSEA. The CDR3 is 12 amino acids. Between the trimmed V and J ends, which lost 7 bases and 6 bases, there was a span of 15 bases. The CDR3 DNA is TGCAGCGGAACGACAGGTTCCAATGGCTACACCTTC. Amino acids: CSGTTGSNGYTF.

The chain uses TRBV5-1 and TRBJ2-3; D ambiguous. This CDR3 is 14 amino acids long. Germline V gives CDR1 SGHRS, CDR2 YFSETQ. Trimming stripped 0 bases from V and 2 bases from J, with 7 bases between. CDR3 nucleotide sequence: TGCGCCAGCAGCTTGGAACAAATCACAGATACGCAGTATTTT. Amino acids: CASSLEQITDTQYF. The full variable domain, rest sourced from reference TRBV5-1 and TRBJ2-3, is KAGVTQTPRYLIKTRGQQVTLSCSPISGHRSVSWYQQTPGQGLQFLFEYFSETQRNKGNFPGRFSGRQFSNSRSEMNVSTLELGDSALYLCASSLEQITDTQYFGPGTRLTVL.

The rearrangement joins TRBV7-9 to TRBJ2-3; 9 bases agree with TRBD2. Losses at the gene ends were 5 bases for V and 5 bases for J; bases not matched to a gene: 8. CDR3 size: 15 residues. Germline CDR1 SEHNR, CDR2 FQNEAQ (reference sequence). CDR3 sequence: CASSPMGLARDTQYF. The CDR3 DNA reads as TGTGCCAGCAGCCCTATGGGACTAGCAAGAGATACGCAGTATTTT.

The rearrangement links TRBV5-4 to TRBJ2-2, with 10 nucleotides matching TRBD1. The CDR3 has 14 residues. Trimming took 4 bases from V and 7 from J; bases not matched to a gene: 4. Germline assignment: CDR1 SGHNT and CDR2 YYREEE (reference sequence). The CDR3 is CASSPGQGIGELFF. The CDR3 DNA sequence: TGTGCCAGCAGCCCGGGACAGGGGATCGGGGAGCTGTTTTTT.

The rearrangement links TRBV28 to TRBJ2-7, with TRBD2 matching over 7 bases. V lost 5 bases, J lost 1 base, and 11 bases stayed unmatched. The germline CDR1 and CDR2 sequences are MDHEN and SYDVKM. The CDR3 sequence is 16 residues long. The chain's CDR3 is CASSLLGTIRSYEQYF. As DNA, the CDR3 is TGTGCCAGCAGTCTTCTCGGGACTATACGGTCCTACGAGCAGTACTTC. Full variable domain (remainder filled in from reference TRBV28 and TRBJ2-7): DVKVTQSSRYLVKRTGEKVFLECVQDMDHENMFWYRQDPGLGLRLIYFSYDVKMKEKGDIPEGYSVSREKKERFSLILESASTNQTSMYLCASSLLGTIRSYEQYFGPGTRLTVT.

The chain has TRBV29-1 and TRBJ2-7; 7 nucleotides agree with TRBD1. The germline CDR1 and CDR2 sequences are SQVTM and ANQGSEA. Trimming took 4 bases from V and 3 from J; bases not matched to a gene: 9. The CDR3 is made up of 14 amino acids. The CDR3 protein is CSVVLWDSYYEQYF. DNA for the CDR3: TGCAGCGTTGTATTGTGGGACAGTTACTACGAGCAGTACTTC.

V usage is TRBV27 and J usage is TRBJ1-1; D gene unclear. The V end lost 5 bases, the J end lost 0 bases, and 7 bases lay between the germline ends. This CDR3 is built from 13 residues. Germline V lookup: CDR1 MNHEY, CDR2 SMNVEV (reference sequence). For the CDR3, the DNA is TGTGCCAGCAGTCGACTTATGAACACTGAAGCTTTCTTT. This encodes CASSRLMNTEAFF.

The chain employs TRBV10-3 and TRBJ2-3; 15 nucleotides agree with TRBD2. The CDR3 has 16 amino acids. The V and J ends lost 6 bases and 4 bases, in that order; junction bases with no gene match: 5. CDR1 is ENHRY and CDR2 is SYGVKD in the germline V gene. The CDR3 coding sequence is TGTGCCATCAGGGGGACTAGCGGGGGGCCGCCAGATACGCAGTATTTT. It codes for CAIRGTSGGPPDTQYF.

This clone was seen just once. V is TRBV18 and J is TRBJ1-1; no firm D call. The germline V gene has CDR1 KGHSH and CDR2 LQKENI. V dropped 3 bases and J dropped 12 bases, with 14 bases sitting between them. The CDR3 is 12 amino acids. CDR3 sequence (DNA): TGTGCCAGCTCACCTGGCCGGTCGGGATCTTTCTTT. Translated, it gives CASSPGRSGSFF.

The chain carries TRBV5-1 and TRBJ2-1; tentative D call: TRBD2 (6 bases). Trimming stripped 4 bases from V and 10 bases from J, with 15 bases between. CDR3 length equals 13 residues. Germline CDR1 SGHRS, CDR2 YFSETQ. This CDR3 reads CASSEPTSAEQFF. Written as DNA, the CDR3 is TGCGCCAGCAGCGAACCGACTAGTGCCGAGCAGTTCTTC.

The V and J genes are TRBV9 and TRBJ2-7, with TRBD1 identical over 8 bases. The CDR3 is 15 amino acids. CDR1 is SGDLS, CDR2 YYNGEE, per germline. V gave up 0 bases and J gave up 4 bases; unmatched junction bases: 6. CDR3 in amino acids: CASSVGVTGDYEQYF. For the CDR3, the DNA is TGTGCCAGCAGCGTAGGAGTGACAGGGGATTACGAGCAGTACTTC.

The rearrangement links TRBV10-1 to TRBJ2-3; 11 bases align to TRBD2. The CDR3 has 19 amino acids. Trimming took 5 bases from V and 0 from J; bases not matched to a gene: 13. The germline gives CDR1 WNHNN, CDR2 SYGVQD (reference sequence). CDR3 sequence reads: CASSTTGLAGKSSTDTQYF. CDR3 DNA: TGCGCCAGCAGTACCACCGGACTAGCGGGCAAATCCAGCACAGATACGCAGTATTTT.

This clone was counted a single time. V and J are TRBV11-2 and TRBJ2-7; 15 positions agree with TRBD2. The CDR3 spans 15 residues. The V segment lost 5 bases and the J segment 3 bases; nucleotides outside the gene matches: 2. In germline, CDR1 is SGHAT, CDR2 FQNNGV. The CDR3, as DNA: TGTGCCAGCAGCGGACTAGCGGGAGGGCGCTACGAGCAGTACTTC. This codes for CASSGLAGGRYEQYF.

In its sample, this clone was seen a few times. The CDR3 nucleotides read TGTGCCAGCAGCGTTATGACAGCCAACACTGAAGCTTTCTTT. This sequence encodes CASSVMTANTEAFF. The chain employs TRBV9 and TRBJ1-1, with D possibly being TRBD1 (5 bases). V was cut by 2 bases and J by 2 bases, with 10 bases left in between. This CDR3 has 14 residues. Germline assignment: CDR1 SGDLS and CDR2 YYNGEE.

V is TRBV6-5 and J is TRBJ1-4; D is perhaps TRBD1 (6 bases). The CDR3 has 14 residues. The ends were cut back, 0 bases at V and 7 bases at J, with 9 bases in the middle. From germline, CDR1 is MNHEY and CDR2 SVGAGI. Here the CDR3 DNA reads TGTGCCAGCAGTTACTCGACAGGAGGTGAAAAACTGTTTTTT. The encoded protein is CASSYSTGGEKLFF.